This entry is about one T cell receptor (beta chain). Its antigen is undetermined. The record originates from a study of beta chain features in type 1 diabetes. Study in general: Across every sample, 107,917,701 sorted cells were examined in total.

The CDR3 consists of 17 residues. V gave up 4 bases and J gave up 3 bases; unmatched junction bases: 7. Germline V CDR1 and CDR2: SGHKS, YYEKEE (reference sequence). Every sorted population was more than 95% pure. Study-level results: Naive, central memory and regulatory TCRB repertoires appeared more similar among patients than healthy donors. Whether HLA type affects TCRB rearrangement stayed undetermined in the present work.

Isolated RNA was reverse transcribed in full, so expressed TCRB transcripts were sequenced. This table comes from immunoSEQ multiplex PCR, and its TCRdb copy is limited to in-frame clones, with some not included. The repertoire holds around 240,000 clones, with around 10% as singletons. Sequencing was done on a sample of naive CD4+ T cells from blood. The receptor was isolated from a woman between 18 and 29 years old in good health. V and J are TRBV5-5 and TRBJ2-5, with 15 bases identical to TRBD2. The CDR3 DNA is TGTGCCAGCAGCGGTATCGGGACTAGCGGGGGGAAAGAGACCCAGTACTTC. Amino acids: CASSGIGTSGGKETQYF.